The following is a T cell receptor (beta chain) sequence with its context. In this sample, this clonotype turned up many times. The antigen this receptor binds is unknown. Per-nucleotide qualities are absent, and no much larger clonotype sits a single base away. Genomic DNA served as template for TCR beta VDJ combination and CDR3 sequence profiling. An Illumina HiSeq 2000 was used for TCR repertoire sequencing. Per the original workflow: TRBV/TRBJ rearrangement plots, CDR3 size and DJ length profiles, and Simpson's diversity index were used to assess repertoires. The immunodominant clone was defined as the most abundant DNA sequence in deep sequencing data. CDR3 amino acid sequences were screened for sharing across subjects and compared with published repertoires and the VDJdb database. TCRdb reanalyzed the raw reads on its own, using fastp at Q25 for trimming and MiXCR for clone calling, and kept in-frame beta chains. Identical CDR3 proteins give one entry, which carries the most common genes and DNA. It is TCRdb's table, rather than the study itself, that gives the V and J calls and clone size. A total of about half a million distinct CDR3 sequences appear in this sample, around 33% of them only once. The ten largest clones take up nearly 0.85% of the sample.

This record belongs to a study of CD8+CD57+ T cells in acquired aplastic anemia (dated by TCRdb to 2017 to 2018). The study in broad terms: On average, sorted CD4+ and CD8+ cells yielded around 3.1 ug of extracted DNA, with a range of roughly 0.17 to 30 ug. A CD8+CD57+ expansion meant a frequency higher than the mean frequency seen in healthy subjects.

The CDR3 goes from the cysteine to the phenylalanine over 14 residues. The CDR3 DNA has 42 bases and is translated from base 1. V gives up 7 bases and J gives up 7 bases, and the segment between their germline ends measures 19 bases. From a lookup of the germline V gene, CDR1 and CDR2 are MNHNS and SASEGT. General conclusions and limits of the study: Around 31 CD8+ CDR3 sequences were shared between patients and controls but appeared highly expressed in patients and within their immunodominant clones. No significant difference in CD8+ Simpson's diversity was found between patients and healthy controls (P=0.060).

Flow cytometry had shown CD8+CD57+ cell expansion in the patients selected for sequencing. Every patient had severe acquired aplastic anemia, diagnosed using the International Study of Aplastic Anemia and Agranulocytosis and Camitta criteria. Patients had received no therapy at the time of blood sampling. The study deep-sequenced TCR repertoires of sorted CD4+ and CD8+ blood T cells from severe aplastic anemia patients and healthy subjects. Patients were enrolled under clinicaltrials.gov protocols 00001620, 01623167, 00001397, 00071045, 00081523 and 00961064 in the USA. Ficoll-Paque density gradient centrifugation was used to isolate peripheral blood mononuclear cells. Before DNA extraction, CD4+ and CD8+ T cells were sorted by FACS or by magnetic beads.

Material: sorted CD4+, CD8+, or CD8+CD57+ T cells (not recorded which) from PBMCs. The source is a human donor with aplastic anemia. The chain was built from TRBV6-1 and TRBJ1-2, with no confident D gene call. The nucleotides read TGTGCCAGCACCCGCTCCGGCGGTGAGAGTGGCTACACCTTC. The resulting protein is CASTRSGGESGYTF.